This TCR beta chain was obtained from a study of cytomegalovirus exposure and HLA in healthy donors. Looking at the study overall: From HLA-typed donors, an early data release held tens of millions of unique TCRs. In terms of ancestry, the Caucasian-associated cluster contained 75% to 90% of the roughly 400 genotyped donors.

It was with 60 Vbeta and 13 Jbeta primers that the PCR ran. The data were produced by immunoSEQ multiplex PCR, yet TCRdb's version contains in-frame clones alone and is incomplete. There are 95,000 to 100,000 clones in the sample; approximately 76% occur only once, and approximately 2% lies in the top ten. The study, taken as a whole, reports: A later analysis found that most CMV-associated TCR beta chains appeared HLA-restricted.

The CDR3 extends over 17 amino acids. Germline loops: CDR1 SGHTA, CDR2 FQGNSA. Losses at the gene ends were 1 base for V and 8 bases for J; bases not matched to a gene: 14. Notes on this clone: What it binds is unknown.

The chain links TRBV7-2 to TRBJ1-2, with 9 bases aligning to TRBD1. This receptor was identified in a man aged 35 to 55 in good health and CMV-seronegative. The sequenced material came from PBMCs. CDR3 coding DNA: TGTGCCAGCAGCTTAGTAGTGGGACAGGGTGCCCAAGGCGGCTACACCTTC. Protein sequence: CASSLVVGQGAQGGYTF.